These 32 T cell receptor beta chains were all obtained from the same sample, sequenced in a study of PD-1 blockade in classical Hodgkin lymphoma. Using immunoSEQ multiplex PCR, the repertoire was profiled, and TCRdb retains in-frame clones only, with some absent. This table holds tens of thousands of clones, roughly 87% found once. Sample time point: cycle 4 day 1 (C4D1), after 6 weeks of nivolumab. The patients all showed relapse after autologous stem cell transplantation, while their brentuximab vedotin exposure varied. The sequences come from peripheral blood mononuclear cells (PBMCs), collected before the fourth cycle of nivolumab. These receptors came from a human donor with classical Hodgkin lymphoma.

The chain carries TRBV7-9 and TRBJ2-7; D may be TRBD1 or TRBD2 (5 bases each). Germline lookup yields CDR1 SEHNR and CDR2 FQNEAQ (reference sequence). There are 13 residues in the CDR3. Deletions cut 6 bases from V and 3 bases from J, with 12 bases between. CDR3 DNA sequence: TGTGCCAGCAGTGGGACCGCGGACTACGAGCAGTACTTC. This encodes CASSGTADYEQYF.

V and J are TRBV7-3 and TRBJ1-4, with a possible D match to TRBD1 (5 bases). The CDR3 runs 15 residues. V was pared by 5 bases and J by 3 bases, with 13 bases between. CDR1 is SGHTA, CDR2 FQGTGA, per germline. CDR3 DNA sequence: TGTGCCAGCAGCCAGCTGGGGGAGCCTAATGAAAAACTGTTTTTT. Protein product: CASSQLGEPNEKLFF.

The DNA for the CDR3 is TGTGCCAGCAGTTGGACAGGGAGCTCCTACGAGCAGTACTTC. It translates to CASSWTGSSYEQYF. V usage is TRBV6-5 and J usage is TRBJ2-7; TRBD1 matches at 8 bases. The CDR3 loop spans 14 amino acids. Germline assignment: CDR1 MNHEY and CDR2 SVGAGI. After removal of 4 bases from V and 0 bases from J, the junction contained 2 bases not matched to a gene.

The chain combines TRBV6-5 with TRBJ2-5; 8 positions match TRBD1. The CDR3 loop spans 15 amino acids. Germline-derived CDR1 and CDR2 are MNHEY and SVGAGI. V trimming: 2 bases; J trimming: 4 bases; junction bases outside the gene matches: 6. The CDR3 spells CASSYTRTGRETQYF. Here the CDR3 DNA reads TGTGCCAGCAGTTACACCAGGACAGGGCGAGAGACCCAGTACTTC.

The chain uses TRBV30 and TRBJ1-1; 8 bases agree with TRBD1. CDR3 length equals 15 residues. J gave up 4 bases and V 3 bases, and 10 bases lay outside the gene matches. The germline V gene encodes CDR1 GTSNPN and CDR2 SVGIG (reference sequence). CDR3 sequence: CAWSHDRGGFTEAFF. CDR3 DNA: TGTGCCTGGAGCCACGACAGGGGAGGTTTCACTGAAGCTTTCTTT.

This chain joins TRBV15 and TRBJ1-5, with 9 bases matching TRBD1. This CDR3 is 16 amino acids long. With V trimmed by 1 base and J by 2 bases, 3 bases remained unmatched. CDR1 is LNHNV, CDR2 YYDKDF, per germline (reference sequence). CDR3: CATSRAQGAGNQPQHF. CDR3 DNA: TGTGCCACCAGCAGAGCACAGGGGGCCGGCAATCAGCCCCAGCATTTT.

The CDR3 spells CASSLGGLAVYEQYF. The CDR3 DNA reads TGCGCCAGCAGCTTGGGTGGACTAGCGGTGTACGAGCAGTACTTC. This rearrangement joins TRBV5-1 to TRBJ2-7, with TRBD2 matching 10 bases. Per germline, CDR1 SGHRS and CDR2 YFSETQ. J was trimmed by 4 bases and V by 0 bases; bases with no gene match: 4. The CDR3 has 15 amino acids.

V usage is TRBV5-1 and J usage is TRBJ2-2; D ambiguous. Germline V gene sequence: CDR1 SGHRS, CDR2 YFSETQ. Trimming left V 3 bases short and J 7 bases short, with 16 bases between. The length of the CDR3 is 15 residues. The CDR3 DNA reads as TGCGCCAGCAGCTCCGACCCCTTGCGAAACGGGGAGCTGTTTTTT. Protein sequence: CASSSDPLRNGELFF. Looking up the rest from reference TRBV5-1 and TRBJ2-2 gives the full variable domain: KAGVTQTPRYLIKTRGQQVTLSCSPISGHRSVSWYQQTPGQGLQFLFEYFSETQRNKGNFPGRFSGRQFSNSRSEMNVSTLELGDSALYLCASSSDPLRNGELFFGEGSRLTVL.

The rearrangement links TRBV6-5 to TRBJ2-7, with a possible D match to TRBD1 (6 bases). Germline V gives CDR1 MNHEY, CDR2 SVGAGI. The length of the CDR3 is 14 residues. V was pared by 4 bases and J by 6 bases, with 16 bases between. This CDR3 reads CASSSRAGDFEQYF. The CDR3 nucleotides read TGTGCCAGCAGTTCCCGAGCAGGGGATTTCGAGCAGTACTTC.

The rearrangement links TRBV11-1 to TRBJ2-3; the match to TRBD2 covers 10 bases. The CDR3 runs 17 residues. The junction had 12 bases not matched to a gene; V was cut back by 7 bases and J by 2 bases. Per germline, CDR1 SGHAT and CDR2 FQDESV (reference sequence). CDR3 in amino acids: CASTWSGSGRNTDTQYF. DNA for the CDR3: TGTGCCAGCACCTGGTCCGGTAGCGGGAGGAACACAGATACGCAGTATTTT.

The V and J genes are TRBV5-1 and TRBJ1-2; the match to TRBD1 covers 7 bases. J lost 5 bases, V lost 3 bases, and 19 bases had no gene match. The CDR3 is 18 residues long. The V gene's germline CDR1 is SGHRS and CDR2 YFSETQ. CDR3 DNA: TGCGCCAGCAGCTGGGGGCGGATCCAGGGGGGCGACCTATATGGCTACACCTTC. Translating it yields CASSWGRIQGGDLYGYTF.

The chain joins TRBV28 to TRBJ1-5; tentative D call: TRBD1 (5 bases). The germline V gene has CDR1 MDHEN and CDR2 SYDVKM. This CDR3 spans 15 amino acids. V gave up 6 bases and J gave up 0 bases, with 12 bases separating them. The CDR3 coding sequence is TGTGCCAGCAGGGTTCAGGGTGGTAGCAATCAGCCCCAGCATTTT. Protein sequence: CASRVQGGSNQPQHF.

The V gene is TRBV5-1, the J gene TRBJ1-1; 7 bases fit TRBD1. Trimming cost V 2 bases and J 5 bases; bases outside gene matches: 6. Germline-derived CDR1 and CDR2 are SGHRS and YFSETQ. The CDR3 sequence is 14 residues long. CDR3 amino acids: CASSLKGAVTEAFF. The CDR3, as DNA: TGCGCCAGCAGCTTAAAGGGGGCGGTGACTGAAGCTTTCTTT.

CDR3 loop: CASSLGSPNTEAFF. The CDR3 nucleotides are TGCGCCAGCAGCTTGGGTTCCCCGAACACTGAAGCTTTCTTT. V is TRBV5-1 and J is TRBJ1-1, with D unclear. Germline V lookup: CDR1 SGHRS, CDR2 YFSETQ. With 0 bases removed from V and 1 base from J, the gap between germline ends came to 7 bases. The CDR3 has 14 residues.

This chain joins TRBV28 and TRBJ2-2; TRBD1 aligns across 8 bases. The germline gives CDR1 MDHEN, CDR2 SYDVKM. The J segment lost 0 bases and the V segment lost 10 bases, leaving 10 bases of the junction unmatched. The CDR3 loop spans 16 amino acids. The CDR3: CATPAEDRANTGELFF. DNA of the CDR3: TGTGCCACACCCGCGGAGGACAGGGCGAACACCGGGGAGCTGTTTTTT.

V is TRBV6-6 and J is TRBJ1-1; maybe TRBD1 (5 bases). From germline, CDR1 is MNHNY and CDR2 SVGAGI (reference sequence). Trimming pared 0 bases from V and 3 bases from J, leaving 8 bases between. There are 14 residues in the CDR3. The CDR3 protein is CASSYSRGDTEAFF. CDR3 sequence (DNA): TGTGCCAGCAGTTACTCGCGGGGCGACACTGAAGCTTTCTTT.

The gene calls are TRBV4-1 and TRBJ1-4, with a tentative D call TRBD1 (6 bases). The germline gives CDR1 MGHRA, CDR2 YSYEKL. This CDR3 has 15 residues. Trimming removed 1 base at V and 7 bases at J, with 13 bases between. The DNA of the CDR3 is TGCGCCAGCAGCCAAGGGGCCACAGGGACTGAAAAACTGTTTTTT. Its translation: CASSQGATGTEKLFF.

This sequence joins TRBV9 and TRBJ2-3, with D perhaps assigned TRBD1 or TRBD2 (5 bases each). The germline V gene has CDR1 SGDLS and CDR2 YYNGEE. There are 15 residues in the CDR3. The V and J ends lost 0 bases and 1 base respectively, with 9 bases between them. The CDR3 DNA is TGTGCCAGCAGCGTAGGAAGGGGACGCACAGATACGCAGTATTTT. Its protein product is CASSVGRGRTDTQYF.

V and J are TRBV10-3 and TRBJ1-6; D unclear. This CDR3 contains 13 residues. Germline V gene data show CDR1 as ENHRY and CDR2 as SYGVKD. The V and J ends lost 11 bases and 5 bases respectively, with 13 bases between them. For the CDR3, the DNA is TGTGCCGCCACCGGTTCCGATAATTCACCCCTCCACTTT. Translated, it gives CAATGSDNSPLHF.

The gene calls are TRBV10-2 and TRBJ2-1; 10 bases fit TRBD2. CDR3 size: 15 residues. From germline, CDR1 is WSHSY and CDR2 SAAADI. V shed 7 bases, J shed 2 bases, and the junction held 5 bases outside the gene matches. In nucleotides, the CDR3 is TGCGCCAGCACTGTAGCGGGGGGAACCTACAATGAGCAGTTCTTC. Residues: CASTVAGGTYNEQFF.

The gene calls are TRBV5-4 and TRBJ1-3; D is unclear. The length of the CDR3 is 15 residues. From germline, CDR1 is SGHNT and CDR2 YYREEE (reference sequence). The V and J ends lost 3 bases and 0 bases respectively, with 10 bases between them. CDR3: CASSYDGSSGNTIYF. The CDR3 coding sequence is TGTGCCAGCAGCTATGACGGTAGCTCTGGAAACACCATATATTTT.

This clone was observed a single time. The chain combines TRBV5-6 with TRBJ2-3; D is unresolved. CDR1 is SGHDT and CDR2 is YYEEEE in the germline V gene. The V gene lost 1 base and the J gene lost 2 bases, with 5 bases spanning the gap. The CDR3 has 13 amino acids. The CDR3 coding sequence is TGTGCCAGCAGCTTGCGGCCCACAGATACGCAGTATTTT. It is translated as CASSLRPTDTQYF. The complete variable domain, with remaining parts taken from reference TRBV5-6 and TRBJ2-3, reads DAGVTQSPTHLIKTRGQQVTLRCSPKSGHDTVSWYQQALGQGPQFIFQYYEEEERQRGNFPDRFSGHQFPNYSSELNVNALLLGDSALYLCASSLRPTDTQYFGPGTRLTVL.

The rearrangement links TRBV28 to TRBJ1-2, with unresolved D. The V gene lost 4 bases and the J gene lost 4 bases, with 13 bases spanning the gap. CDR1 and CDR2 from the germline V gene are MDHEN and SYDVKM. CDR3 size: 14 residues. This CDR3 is CASSSPDGIYGYTF. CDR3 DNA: TGTGCCAGCAGTTCCCCCGACGGAATCTATGGCTACACCTTC.

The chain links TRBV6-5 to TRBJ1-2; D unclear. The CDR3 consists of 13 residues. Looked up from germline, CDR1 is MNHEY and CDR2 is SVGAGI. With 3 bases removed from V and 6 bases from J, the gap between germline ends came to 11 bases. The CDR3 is CASSYSLENGYTF. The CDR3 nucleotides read TGTGCCAGCAGTTATTCTCTTGAGAATGGCTACACCTTC.

CDR3 residues: CASSPSPAWSNQPQHF. The DNA of the CDR3 is TGTGCCAGTAGTCCATCCCCAGCTTGGAGCAATCAGCCCCAGCATTTT. The genes are TRBV19 and TRBJ1-5, with no clear D. The CDR3 is 16 amino acids. V was trimmed by 5 bases and J by 1 base, leaving 15 bases between them. Germline V gene lookup returns CDR1 LNHDA and CDR2 SQIVND (reference sequence).

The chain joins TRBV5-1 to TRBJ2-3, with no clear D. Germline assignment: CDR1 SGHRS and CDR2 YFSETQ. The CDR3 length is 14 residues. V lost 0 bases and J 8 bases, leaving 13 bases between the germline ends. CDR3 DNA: TGCGCCAGCAGCTTGGATCCAGGCACTGGTACGCAGTATTTT. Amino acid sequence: CASSLDPGTGTQYF.

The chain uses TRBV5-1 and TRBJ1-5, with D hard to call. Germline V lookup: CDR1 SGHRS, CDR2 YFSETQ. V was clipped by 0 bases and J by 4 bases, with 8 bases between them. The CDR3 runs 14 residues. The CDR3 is CASSLDGINQPQHF. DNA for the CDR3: TGCGCCAGCAGCTTGGACGGGATTAATCAGCCCCAGCATTTT. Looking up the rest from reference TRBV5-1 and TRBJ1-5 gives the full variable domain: KAGVTQTPRYLIKTRGQQVTLSCSPISGHRSVSWYQQTPGQGLQFLFEYFSETQRNKGNFPGRFSGRQFSNSRSEMNVSTLELGDSALYLCASSLDGINQPQHFGDGTRLSIL.

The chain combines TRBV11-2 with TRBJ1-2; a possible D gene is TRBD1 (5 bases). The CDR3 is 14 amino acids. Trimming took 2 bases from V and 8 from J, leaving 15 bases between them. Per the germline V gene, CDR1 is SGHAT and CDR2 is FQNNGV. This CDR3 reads CASSLKGSLAGYTF. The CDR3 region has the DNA TGTGCCAGCAGCTTAAAGGGGTCGCTTGCCGGCTACACCTTC.

Here the CDR3 reads CASSTTSSSSYNEQFF. CDR3 bases: TGCGCCAGCAGCACGACTTCTTCGAGCTCCTACAATGAGCAGTTCTTC. The rearrangement links TRBV5-1 to TRBJ2-1; D gene unclear. The CDR3 is 16 amino acids. With 4 bases removed from V and 0 bases from J, the gap between germline ends came to 14 bases. CDR1 is SGHRS and CDR2 is YFSETQ in the germline V gene.

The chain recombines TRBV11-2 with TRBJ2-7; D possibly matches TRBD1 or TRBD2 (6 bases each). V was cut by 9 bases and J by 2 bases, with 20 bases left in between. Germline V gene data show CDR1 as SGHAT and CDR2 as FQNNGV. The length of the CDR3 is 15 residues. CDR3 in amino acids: CASGYWGAETYEQYF. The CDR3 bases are TGTGCCAGTGGATACTGGGGGGCGGAAACCTACGAGCAGTACTTC.

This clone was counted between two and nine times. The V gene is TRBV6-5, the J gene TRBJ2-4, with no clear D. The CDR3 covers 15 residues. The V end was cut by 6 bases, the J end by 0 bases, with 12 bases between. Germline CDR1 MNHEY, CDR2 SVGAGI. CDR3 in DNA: TGTGCCAGCAGACAACACGGTCTAGCCAAAAACATTCAGTACTTC. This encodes CASRQHGLAKNIQYF.

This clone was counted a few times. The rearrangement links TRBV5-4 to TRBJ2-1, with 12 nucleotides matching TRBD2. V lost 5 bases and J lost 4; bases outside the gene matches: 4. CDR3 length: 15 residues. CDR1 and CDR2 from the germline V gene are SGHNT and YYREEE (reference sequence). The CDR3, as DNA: TGTGCCAGCAGGCCCACTAGCGGGGGGTACAATGAGCAGTTCTTC. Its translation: CASRPTSGGYNEQFF.